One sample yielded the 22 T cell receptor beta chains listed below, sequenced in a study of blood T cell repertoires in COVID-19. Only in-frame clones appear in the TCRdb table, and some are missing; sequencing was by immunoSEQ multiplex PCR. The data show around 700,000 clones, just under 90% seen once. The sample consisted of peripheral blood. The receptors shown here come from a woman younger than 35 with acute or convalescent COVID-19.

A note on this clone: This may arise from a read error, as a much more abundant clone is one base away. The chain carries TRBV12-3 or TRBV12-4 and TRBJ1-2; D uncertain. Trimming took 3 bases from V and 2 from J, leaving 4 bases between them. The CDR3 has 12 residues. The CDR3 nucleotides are TGTGCCAGCAGTTTGGGCAACTATGGCTACACCTTC. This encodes CASSLGNYGYTF.

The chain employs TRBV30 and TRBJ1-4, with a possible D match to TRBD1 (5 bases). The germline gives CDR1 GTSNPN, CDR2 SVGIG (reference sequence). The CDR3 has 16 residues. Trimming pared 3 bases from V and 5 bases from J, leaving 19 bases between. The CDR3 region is CAWSLGAGGRNEKLFF. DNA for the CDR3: TGTGCCTGGAGCCTTGGGGCCGGGGGGAGGAATGAAAAACTGTTTTTT.

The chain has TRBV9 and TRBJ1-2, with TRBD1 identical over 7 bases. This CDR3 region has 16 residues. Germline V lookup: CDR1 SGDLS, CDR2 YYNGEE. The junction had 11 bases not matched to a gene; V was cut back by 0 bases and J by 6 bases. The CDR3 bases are TGTGCCAGCAGCGTAGGGGGGACAGCGCCAGTCGATGGCTACACCTTC. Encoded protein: CASSVGGTAPVDGYTF.

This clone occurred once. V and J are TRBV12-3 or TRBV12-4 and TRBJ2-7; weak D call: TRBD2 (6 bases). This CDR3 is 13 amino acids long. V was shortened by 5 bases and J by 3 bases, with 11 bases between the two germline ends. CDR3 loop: CASSGTFRYEQYF. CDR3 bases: TGTGCCAGCAGTGGGACTTTCCGCTACGAGCAGTACTTC.

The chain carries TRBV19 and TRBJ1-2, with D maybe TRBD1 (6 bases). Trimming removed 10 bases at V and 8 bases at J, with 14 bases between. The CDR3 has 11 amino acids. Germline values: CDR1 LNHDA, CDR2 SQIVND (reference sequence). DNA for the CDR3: TGTGCCACCGGACAGCCCCGGGGCTACACCTTC. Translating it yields CATGQPRGYTF.

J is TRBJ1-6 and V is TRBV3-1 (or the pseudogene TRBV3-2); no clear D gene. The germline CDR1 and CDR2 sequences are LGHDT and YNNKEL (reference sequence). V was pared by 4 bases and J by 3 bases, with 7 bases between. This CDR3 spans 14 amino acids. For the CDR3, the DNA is TGTGCCAGCAGCCTCGGGGACTATAATTCACCCCTCCACTTT. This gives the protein CASSLGDYNSPLHF.

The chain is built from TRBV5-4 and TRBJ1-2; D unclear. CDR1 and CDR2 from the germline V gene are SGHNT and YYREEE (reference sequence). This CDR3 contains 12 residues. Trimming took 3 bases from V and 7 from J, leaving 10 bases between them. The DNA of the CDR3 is TGTGCCAGCAGCTACGGGGAGAGTGGCTACACCTTC. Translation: CASSYGESGYTF.

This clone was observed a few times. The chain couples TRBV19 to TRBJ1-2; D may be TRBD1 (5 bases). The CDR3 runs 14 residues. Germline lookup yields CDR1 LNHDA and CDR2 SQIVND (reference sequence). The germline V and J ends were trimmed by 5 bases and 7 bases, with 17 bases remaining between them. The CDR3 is CASSPLGGSGGYTF. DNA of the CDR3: TGTGCCAGTAGTCCCCTGGGGGGGTCTGGTGGCTACACCTTC.

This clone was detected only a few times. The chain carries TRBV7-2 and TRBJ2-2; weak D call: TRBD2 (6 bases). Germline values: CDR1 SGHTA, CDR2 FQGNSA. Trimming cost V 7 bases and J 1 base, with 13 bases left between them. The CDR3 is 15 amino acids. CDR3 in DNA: TGTGCCAGCAACCCCACGCGGGGGAACACCGGGGAGCTGTTTTTT. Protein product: CASNPTRGNTGELFF.

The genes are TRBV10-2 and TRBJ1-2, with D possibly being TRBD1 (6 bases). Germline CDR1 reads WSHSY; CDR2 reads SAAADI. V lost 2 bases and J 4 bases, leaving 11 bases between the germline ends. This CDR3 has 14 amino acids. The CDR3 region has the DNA TGCGCCAGCAGTGAGGCCAGGGGACCCTATGGCTACACCTTC. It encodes CASSEARGPYGYTF.

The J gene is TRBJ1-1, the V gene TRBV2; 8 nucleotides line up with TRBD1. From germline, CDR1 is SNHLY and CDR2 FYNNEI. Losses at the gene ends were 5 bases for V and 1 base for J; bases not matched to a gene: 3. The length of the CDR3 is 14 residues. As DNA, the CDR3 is TGTGCCAGCAGTACAGGGGGAGGGAACACTGAAGCTTTCTTT. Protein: CASSTGGGNTEAFF.

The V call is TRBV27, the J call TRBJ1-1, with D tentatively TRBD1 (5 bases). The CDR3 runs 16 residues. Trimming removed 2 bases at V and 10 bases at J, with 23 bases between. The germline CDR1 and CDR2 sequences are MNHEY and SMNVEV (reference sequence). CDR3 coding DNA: TGTGCCAGCAGTTTAGTTCCAGGGAAGGGTCTCGCTACAGCTTTCTTT. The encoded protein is CASSLVPGKGLATAFF.

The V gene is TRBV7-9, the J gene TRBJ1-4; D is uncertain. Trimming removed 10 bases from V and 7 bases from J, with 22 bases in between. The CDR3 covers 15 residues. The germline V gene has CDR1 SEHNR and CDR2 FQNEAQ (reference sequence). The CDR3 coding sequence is TGTGCCATCCCTGGGGAGCCATCCTACTCTGAAAAACTGTTTTTT. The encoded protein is CAIPGEPSYSEKLFF.

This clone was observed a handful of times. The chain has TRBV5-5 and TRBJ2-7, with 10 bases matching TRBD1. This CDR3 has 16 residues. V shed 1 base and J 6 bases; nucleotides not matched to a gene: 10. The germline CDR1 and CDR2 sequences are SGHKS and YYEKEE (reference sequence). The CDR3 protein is CASSLYRTGGLAEQYF. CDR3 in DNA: TGTGCCAGCAGCTTGTACCGGACAGGGGGGTTAGCCGAGCAGTACTTC.

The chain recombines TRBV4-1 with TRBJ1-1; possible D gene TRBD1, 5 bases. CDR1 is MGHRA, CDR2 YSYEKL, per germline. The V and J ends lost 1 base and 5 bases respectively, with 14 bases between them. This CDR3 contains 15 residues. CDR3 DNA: TGCGCCAGCAGCCAAGTGGGGGGGTTTGGGACTGAAGCTTTCTTT. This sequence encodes CASSQVGGFGTEAFF.

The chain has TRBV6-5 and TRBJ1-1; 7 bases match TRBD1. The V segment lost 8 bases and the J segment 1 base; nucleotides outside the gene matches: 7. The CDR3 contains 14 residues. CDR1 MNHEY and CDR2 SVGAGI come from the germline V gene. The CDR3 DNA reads TGTGCCAGCCGAACAGGGGTGCCGAACACTGAAGCTTTCTTT. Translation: CASRTGVPNTEAFF.

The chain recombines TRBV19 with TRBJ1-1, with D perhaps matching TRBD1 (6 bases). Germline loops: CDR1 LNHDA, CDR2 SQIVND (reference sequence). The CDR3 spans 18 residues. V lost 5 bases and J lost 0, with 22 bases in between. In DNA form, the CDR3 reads TGTGCCAGTAGTCCTTTTGGCGACAGGTTATACATGAACACTGAAGCTTTCTTT. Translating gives CASSPFGDRLYMNTEAFF.

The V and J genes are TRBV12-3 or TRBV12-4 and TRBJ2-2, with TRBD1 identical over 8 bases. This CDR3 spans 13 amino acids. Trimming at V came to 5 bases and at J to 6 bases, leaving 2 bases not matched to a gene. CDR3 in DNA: TGTGCCAGCAGTCGACAGGGGCCCGGGGAGCTGTTTTTT. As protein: CASSRQGPGELFF.

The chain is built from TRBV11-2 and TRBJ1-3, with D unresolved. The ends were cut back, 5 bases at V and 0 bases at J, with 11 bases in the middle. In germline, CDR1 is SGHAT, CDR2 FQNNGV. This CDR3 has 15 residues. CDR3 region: CASSHPGVSGNTIYF. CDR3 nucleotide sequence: TGTGCCAGCAGCCACCCGGGAGTCTCTGGAAACACCATATATTTT.

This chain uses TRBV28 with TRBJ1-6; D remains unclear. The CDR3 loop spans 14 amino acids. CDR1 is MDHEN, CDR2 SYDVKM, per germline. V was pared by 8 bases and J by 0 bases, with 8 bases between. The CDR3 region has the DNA TGTGCCAGCCGCGGGAGCTCCTATAATTCACCCCTCCACTTT. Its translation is CASRGSSYNSPLHF.

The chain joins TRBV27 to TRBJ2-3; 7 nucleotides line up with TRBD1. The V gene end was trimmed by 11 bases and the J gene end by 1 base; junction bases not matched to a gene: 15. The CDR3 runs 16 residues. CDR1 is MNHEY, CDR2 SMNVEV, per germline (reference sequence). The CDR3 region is CAAGRSRGPGTDTQYF. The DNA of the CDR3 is TGTGCCGCAGGCAGGAGTAGGGGGCCTGGCACAGATACGCAGTATTTT.

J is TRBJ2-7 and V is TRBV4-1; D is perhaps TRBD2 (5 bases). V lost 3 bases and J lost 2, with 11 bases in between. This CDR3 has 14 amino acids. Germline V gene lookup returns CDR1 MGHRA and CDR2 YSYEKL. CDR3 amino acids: CASSHSGKAYEQYF. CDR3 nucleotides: TGCGCCAGCAGCCACTCCGGGAAAGCCTACGAGCAGTACTTC.